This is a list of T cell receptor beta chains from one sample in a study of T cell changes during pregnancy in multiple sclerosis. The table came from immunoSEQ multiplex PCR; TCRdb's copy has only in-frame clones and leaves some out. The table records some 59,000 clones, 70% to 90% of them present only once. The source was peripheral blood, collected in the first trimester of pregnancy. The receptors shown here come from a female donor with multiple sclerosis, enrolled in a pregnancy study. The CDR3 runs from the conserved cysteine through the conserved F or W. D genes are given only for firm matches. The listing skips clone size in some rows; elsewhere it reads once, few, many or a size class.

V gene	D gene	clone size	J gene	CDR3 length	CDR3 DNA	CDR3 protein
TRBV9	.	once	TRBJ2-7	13	TGTGCCAGCAGCCCCCGACAGGGAGGCGAGCAGTACTTC	CASSPRQGGEQYF
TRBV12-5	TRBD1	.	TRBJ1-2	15	TGTGCTAGTGGTTTGGGACAGGGATTCTTCTATGGCTACACCTTC	CASGLGQGFFYGYTF
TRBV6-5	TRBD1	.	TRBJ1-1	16	TGTGCCAGCAGTTCCGGGACAGCGTACCTTAGCACTGAAGCTTTCTTT	CASSSGTAYLSTEAFF
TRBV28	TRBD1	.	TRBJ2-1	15	TGTGCCAGCAACCTATCGGGACAGTCATACAATGAGCAGTTCTTC	CASNLSGQSYNEQFF
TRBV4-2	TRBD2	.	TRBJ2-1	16	TGTGCCAGCAGCCAGGGACTAGCGGGTGACTACAATGAGCAGTTCTTC	CASSQGLAGDYNEQFF
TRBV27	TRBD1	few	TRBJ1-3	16	TGTGCCAGCAGTTTTACCGGGACAGAAGCTGGAAACACCATATATTTT	CASSFTGTEAGNTIYF
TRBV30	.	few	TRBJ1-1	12	TGTGCCTGGATAGGGGTCCGCACTGAAGCTTTCTTT	CAWIGVRTEAFF
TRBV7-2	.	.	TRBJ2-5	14	TGTGCCAGCAGCTTAAGGCCAGGGTACGAGACCCAGTACTTC	CASSLRPGYETQYF
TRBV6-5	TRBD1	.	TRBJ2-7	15	TGTGCCAGCAGTTACACGACAGGGAGCTCCTACGAGCAGTACTTC	CASSYTTGSSYEQYF
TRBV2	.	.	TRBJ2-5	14	TGTGCCAGCCAGGACACCCAAATGGGGGAGACCCAGTACTTC	CASQDTQMGETQYF
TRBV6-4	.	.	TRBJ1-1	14	TGTGCCAGCAGTTTTGATGCGGGGAACACTGAAGCTTTCTTT	CASSFDAGNTEAFF
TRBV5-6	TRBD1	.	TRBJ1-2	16	TGTGCCAGCAGCTTGGGTCTAACAGGGGGCAACTATGGCTACACCTTC	CASSLGLTGGNYGYTF
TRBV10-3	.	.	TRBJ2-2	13	TGTGCCGCCGGGCGGGGGAACACCGGGGAGCTGTTTTTT	CAAGRGNTGELFF
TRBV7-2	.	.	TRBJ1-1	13	TGTGCCAGCAGCCCGACTGATATCACTGAAGCTTTCTTT	CASSPTDITEAFF
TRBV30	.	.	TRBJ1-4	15	TGTGCCTGGAGTCGTCAGGTTACAACTAATGAAAAACTGTTTTTT	CAWSRQVTTNEKLFF
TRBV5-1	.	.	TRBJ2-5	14	TGCGCCAGCAGCTTGGGCGGGCCCCAAGAGACCCAGTACTTC	CASSLGGPQETQYF
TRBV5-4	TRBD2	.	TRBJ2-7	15	TGTGCCAGCAGCTTCCGGGGACTAGCGGTCTACGAGCAGTACTTC	CASSFRGLAVYEQYF
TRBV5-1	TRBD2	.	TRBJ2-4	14	TGCGCCAGCAGCCCGGCGGGGGGGTTGAACATTCAGTACTTC	CASSPAGGLNIQYF
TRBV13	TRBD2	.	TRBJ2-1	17	TGTGCCAGCAGCCCGCGGGCTAGCGGGGGATCCTACAATGAGCAGTTCTTC	CASSPRASGGSYNEQFF
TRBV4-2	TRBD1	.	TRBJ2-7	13	TGTGCCAGCAGCCGCGAAAGGGACAGGGGGCTGAACTTC	CASSRERDRGLNF
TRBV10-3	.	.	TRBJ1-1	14	TGTGCCATCAGTGAGTCTCTGGGGGCTGTTGAAGCTTTCTTT	CAISESLGAVEAFF
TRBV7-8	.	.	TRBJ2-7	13	TGTGCCAGCAGCTTAGAAACTTCCCACGAGCAGTACTTC	CASSLETSHEQYF
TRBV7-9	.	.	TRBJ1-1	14	TGTGCCAGCAGCTTCAAGACAGTGAACACTGAAGCTTTCTTT	CASSFKTVNTEAFF
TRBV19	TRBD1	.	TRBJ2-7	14	TGTGCCAGCGACGAGGGACAGGGGACATACGAGCAGTACTTC	CASDEGQGTYEQYF
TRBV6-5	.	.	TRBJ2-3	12	TGTGCCAGCAGTTACATCGGAGATACGCAGTATTTT	CASSYIGDTQYF
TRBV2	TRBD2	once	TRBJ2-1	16	TGTGCCAGCAGGATTACCGGGACTAGCGATTCCAATGAGCAGTTCTTC	CASRITGTSDSNEQFF
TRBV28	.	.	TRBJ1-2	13	TGTGCCAGCAGACTAACCAATGGAGGCGGCTACACCTTC	CASRLTNGGGYTF
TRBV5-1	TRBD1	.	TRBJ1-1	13	TGCGCCAGCAGCTACGGGACAGCCTTTGAAGCTTTCTTT	CASSYGTAFEAFF
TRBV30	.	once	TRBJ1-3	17	TGTGCCTGGAGTGTACAGGGAGGGACCCTCTCTGGAAACACCATATATTTT	CAWSVQGGTLSGNTIYF
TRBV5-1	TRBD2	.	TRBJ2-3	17	TGCGCCAGCAGCTTTGTCCTAGCGGGAGACGAATCAGATACGCAGTATTTT	CASSFVLAGDESDTQYF
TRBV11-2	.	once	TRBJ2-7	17	TGTGCCAGCAGCTTAGAATCCGCAGTTATATTTTCCTACGAGCAGTACTTC	CASSLESAVIFSYEQYF
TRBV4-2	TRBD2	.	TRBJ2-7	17	TGTGCCAGCAGCCAGGGGACTAGCGGGAGCTATTACGACGAGCAGTACTTC	CASSQGTSGSYYDEQYF
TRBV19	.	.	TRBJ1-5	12	TGTGCCAGTAAGGATGGGAGACAGCCCCAGCATTTT	CASKDGRQPQHF
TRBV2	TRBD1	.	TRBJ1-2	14	TGTGCCAGCAGTATAAGGGACAGAAGCTATGGCTACACCTTC	CASSIRDRSYGYTF
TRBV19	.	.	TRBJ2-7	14	TGTGCCAGTAGTGCTACAGGGGGGGACTACGAGCAGTACTTC	CASSATGGDYEQYF
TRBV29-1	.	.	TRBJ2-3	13	TGCAGCGTGCGGGACCTTCGAACAGATACGCAGTATTTT	CSVRDLRTDTQYF
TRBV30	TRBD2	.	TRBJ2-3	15	TGTGCCTGGAGTCAAAGCGGGAGTCGCGCAGATACGCAGTATTTT	CAWSQSGSRADTQYF
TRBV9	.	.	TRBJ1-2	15	TGTGCCAGCAGCCCGAACCAAGGAGGTAGCTATGGCTACACCTTC	CASSPNQGGSYGYTF